This TCR beta chain was sequenced during a study of vaccination effects on CD4 cells after COVID-19 (dated by TCRdb to the early 2020s). Study-level background: After vaccination, three convalescent patients were sampled at an early time point (day +14) and at a late time point (day +241, +227 and +161, respectively). The full study included over 8 COVID-19 convalescent patients and a handful of SARS-CoV-2-naive healthy vaccine recipients. Across the study, the median time from the second dose to post-vaccine sampling was 72 days (range 14 to 241). Cultures from other donors in the study were sequenced with the Oncomine TCR Beta short-read assay on an Illumina iSeq 100. In both COVID-19 convalescent patients and infection-naive vaccine recipients, the study compared SARS-CoV-2 spike-specific CD4+ TCR repertoires from before mRNA vaccination with those from after it. Results the study describes overall, beyond this receptor: Clones induced by infection and clones induced by vaccination both contracted markedly at late timepoints after vaccination, which fits with T cell responses waning over time. The study was limited by a small number of convalescent patients and lacked early post-infection timepoints. In convalescent patients, the post-vaccine spike-reactive repertoire consisted mainly of new vaccine-induced clones, largely distinct from infection-induced clones.

The germline V gene sets CDR1 to MNHNS and CDR2 to SASEGT. CDR3 length: 17 amino acids, cysteine to phenylalanine. Of the read, only the CDR3 DNA is kept; its 51 bases are in frame from base 1. V is clipped by 0 bases and J by 1 base, and the sequence between their germline boundaries is 10 bases long. In the ViraFEST assay, PBMC were stimulated with viral peptide pools, and antigen-specific CD4+ T cell clonotypes were then identified by expansion using TCR sequencing. After roughly 11 days of culture, CD4+ T cells were isolated with the EasySep CD4+ T cell isolation kit. Convalescent patients had PCR-confirmed SARS-CoV-2 infection between March and December 2020, before Alpha, Beta and Delta variants emerged in the United States. Each participant got two doses of an mRNA SARS-CoV-2 vaccine, either BNT162b2 or mRNA-1273. Around 2.1 million PBMC per well were cultured with about 9.6 ug/ml peptides in IMDM containing approximately 4.6% human AB serum, about 9.6 IU/ml IL-2 and gentamicin. On days 3 and 7, half of the culture medium was replaced with fresh IL-2-containing medium. Unless noted otherwise, every peptide stimulation condition was grown in triplicate wells. PBMC were separated from whole blood using Ficoll-Paque Plus gradient centrifugation and were then either cryopreserved at -140C or used fresh. Overlapping peptide pools spanned the spike proteins of SARS-CoV-2 and the common cold coronaviruses HCoV-NL63, HCoV-OC43 and HCoV-229E. The QIAamp micro DNA kit was used to extract genomic DNA from the cultured CD4+ T cells.

Receptors were amplified or captured by the immunoSEQ multiplex PCR assay. DNA from the CD4+ T cells that had been cultured and isolated underwent TCR beta CDR3 sequencing. Turning to the authors' computational methods: Non-productive TCR sequences were removed and reads were trimmed to the CDR3 region, keeping CDR3s of at least 7 amino acids. Antigen-specific clonotypes were identified with the MANAFEST web app by comparing expansion in peptide wells against reference cultures. To count as positive, a clone had to show expansion at FDR<0.05 compared with the reference and with all other wells, an odds ratio above 5, and a frequency above 0.1% in two replicate wells. A clonotype was defined as cross-reactive if the clonotype was significantly expanded both in SARS-CoV-2 spike wells and in at least one common cold coronavirus spike condition. Levenshtein distance calculated with the stringdist R package was used to assess CDR3 similarity, and unrooted trees were constructed with ape in R 3.6.1. Sourced from immuneACCESS, this table was stored by TCRdb with only in-frame sequences that have V and J called. A share of the clones is absent; for the studies checked, an unresolved V gene accounts for under half, and the remainder has no known explanation. That table gives V, J and clone size, and the DNA gave D and trimming. The sample table shows 15,000 or so clones, and around three quarters are seen once. The ten biggest clones cover 20% to 25% of the sample.

Comment on this clone: What antigen it recognizes has not been identified. The sample holds no much larger clone one base away, and base qualities are not on file.

This clonotype was sampled from a human donor who had a prior SARS-CoV-2 infection. Recombination connected TRBV6-1 to TRBJ2-6, with the identity of the D gene unclear. The sample here was CD4+ T cells from PBMCs cultured with HCoV-NL63 spike peptides, taken after COVID-19 vaccination. The cell subset or site label here, explained by the study, means: HCoV-NL63 spike overlapping peptide pool stimulation. The CDR3 in this case is CASSEALFQSGANVLTF. The sequenced DNA: TGTGCCAGCAGTGAAGCGCTTTTCCAATCTGGGGCCAACGTCCTGACTTTC.